This T cell receptor (beta chain) is from a study of preoperative IRX-2 immunotherapy in early breast cancer. Treatment in this sample: preoperative locoregional IRX-2 cytokine immunotherapy. Patients received preoperative, locoregional IRX-2 cytokine immunotherapy in a phase Ib study. TCRdb's copy holds only in-frame clones and misses some; the assay was immunoSEQ multiplex PCR. The table records roughly 42,000 clones, 60% to 80% of them present only once. The V and J ends lost 0 bases and 1 base respectively, with 18 bases between them. The CDR3 runs to 18 residues. Germline loops: CDR1 MGHDK, CDR2 SYGVNS.

Specimen: tumor tissue, collected after IRX-2 immunotherapy. The sequence was obtained from a human donor with breast cancer. The chain couples TRBV25-1 to TRBJ1-1, with a weak D call TRBD1 (6 bases). The CDR3 DNA is TGTGCCAGCAGTGAATATTGGGTTGAAACGACAGGGAACACTGAAGCTTTCTTT. Amino acid sequence: CASSEYWVETTGNTEAFF.